Shown below are 17 T cell receptor beta chains from a single sample sequenced in a study of blood T cell repertoires in COVID-19. Some clones are missing from TCRdb's copy, which holds only in-frame ones; the method was immunoSEQ multiplex PCR. The table has hundreds of thousands of clones, approximately 83% seen once; the top ten hold nearly 5%. The sequenced sample was PBMCs or T cells enriched from blood (not recorded which). These TCRs come from a woman aged 45-60 years who had been exposed to COVID-19.

This clone appeared many times. The genes are TRBV12-3 or TRBV12-4 and TRBJ1-2; a weak D match, TRBD1 (6 bases). Trimming cost V 3 bases and J 8 bases, with 13 bases left between them. The CDR3 sequence is 13 residues long. CDR3 nucleotides: TGTGCCAGCAGTTTGGGGGCTAAAGGAGGCTACACCTTC. This sequence encodes CASSLGAKGGYTF.

This chain uses TRBV7-9 with TRBJ2-1; D is uncertain. The V and J ends lost 4 bases and 8 bases respectively, with 12 bases between them. CDR1 SEHNR and CDR2 FQNEAQ come from the germline V gene (reference sequence). This CDR3 spans 13 amino acids. The CDR3 DNA is TGTGCCAGCAGCTCGACGGCTGGGCATGAGCAGTTCTTC. It translates to CASSSTAGHEQFF.

The chain has TRBV2 and TRBJ2-5; 14 nucleotides agree with TRBD2. The germline CDR1 and CDR2 sequences are SNHLY and FYNNEI. Trimming at V came to 7 bases and at J to 7 bases, leaving 32 bases not matched to a gene. The CDR3 spans 23 residues. CDR3 nucleotides: TGTGCCAGCAAAGGGGGCTCCCAACTTCAAGGGGGACTAGCGGGGGCCCCCCAGGGGACCCAGTACTTC. Protein product: CASKGGSQLQGGLAGAPQGTQYF.

Here the CDR3 reads CASRPTSGNTGELFF. The CDR3 region has the DNA TGCGCCAGCAGACCAACTAGCGGCAACACCGGGGAGCTGTTTTTT. V is TRBV5-1 and J is TRBJ2-2; 8 positions match TRBD2. This CDR3 region has 15 residues. Germline V CDR1 and CDR2: SGHRS, YFSETQ. J gave up 2 bases and V 5 bases, and 5 bases lay outside the gene matches.

This clone was observed a handful of times. The chain couples TRBV11-2 to TRBJ1-1; D call uncertain. V was trimmed by 5 bases and J by 3 bases, leaving 13 bases between them. Germline CDR1 and CDR2: SGHAT and FQNNGV. The CDR3 contains 14 residues. The CDR3 DNA sequence: TGTGCCAGCAGCACAAGATCGGGTTACACTGAAGCTTTCTTT. This codes for CASSTRSGYTEAFF.

V and J are TRBV27 and TRBJ2-1, with 7 bases aligning to TRBD2. Germline CDR1 MNHEY, CDR2 SMNVEV (reference sequence). Trimming cost V 10 bases and J 10 bases; bases outside gene matches: 10. There are 12 residues in the CDR3. As DNA, the CDR3 is TGTGCCACTCGGGGGGTTTCAGCCGAGCAGTTCTTC. Protein: CATRGVSAEQFF.

This clone came up a few times. The CDR3, as DNA: TGTGCCAGCAGTTCCGTAGGACAGGCCCAGCATTTT. This codes for CASSSVGQAQHF. The chain combines TRBV27 with TRBJ1-5; 7 positions agree with TRBD1. The CDR3 spans 12 residues. Germline CDR1 MNHEY, CDR2 SMNVEV (reference sequence). The V gene end was trimmed by 4 bases and the J gene end by 11 bases; junction bases not matched to a gene: 5.

Concerning this clone: The sample has other DNA sequences that encode this CDR3 too. Here the CDR3 reads CASSLGQGAGGYTF. CDR3 coding DNA: TGTGCCAGCAGCCTTGGACAGGGGGCAGGCGGCTACACCTTC. The V gene is TRBV6-6, the J gene TRBJ1-2; 11 bases line up with TRBD1. The germline V gene has CDR1 MNHNY and CDR2 SVGAGI (reference sequence). V gave up 6 bases and J gave up 8 bases; unmatched junction bases: 8. This CDR3 is 14 amino acids long.

The table lists this clone with a few counts. The chain uses TRBV28 and TRBJ1-2, with 8 positions matching TRBD1. Germline loops: CDR1 MDHEN, CDR2 SYDVKM. This CDR3 has 16 amino acids. Trimming took 5 bases from V and 4 from J; bases not matched to a gene: 12. This chain's CDR3 is CASSKRTGRRSYGYTF. In DNA form, the CDR3 reads TGTGCCAGCAGTAAGAGGACAGGGCGGAGAAGCTATGGCTACACCTTC.

The V and J genes are TRBV12-5 and TRBJ2-5; 13 bases align to TRBD2. Germline CDR1 LGHNT, CDR2 FRNRAP. The CDR3 has 20 amino acids. The ends lost 2 bases at V and 4 bases at J; junction bases unmatched: 16. This chain's CDR3 is CASGLLSPTSGGPPRETQYF. The CDR3 region has the DNA TGTGCTAGTGGTTTGTTATCCCCGACTAGCGGGGGGCCCCCCAGAGAGACCCAGTACTTC.

This rearrangement joins TRBV6-2 or TRBV6-3 to TRBJ1-1; TRBD1 matches at 7 bases. The V segment lost 4 bases and the J segment 4 bases; nucleotides outside the gene matches: 6. The CDR3 contains 14 residues. Germline loops: CDR1 MNHEY, CDR2 SVGEGT. This CDR3 is CASSSAGGFTEAFF. CDR3 in DNA: TGTGCCAGCAGTTCTGCAGGGGGTTTCACTGAAGCTTTCTTT.

J is TRBJ2-7 and V is TRBV4-3; TRBD2 might be the D (6 bases). V dropped 2 bases and J dropped 6 bases, with 11 bases sitting between them. The CDR3 spans 13 residues. Germline V gene lookup returns CDR1 LGHNA and CDR2 YSLEER. The CDR3 DNA is TGCGCCAGCAGCCAATACGCCGGGAGCGAGCAGTACTTC. Protein product: CASSQYAGSEQYF.

This clone was seen just once. This chain uses TRBV19 with TRBJ1-4; D possibly corresponds to TRBD1 (5 bases). CDR3 length: 13 residues. Germline CDR1 LNHDA, CDR2 SQIVND (reference sequence). V lost 6 bases and J 7 bases, leaving 12 bases between the germline ends. CDR3 sequence: CASRDPGFEKLFF. The CDR3, as DNA: TGTGCCAGTAGGGACCCAGGGTTTGAAAAACTGTTTTTT.

This clone was detected only a few times. The chain is built from TRBV6-2 or TRBV6-3 and TRBJ2-1; D gene ambiguous. The CDR3 extends over 11 amino acids. Trimming cost V 2 bases and J 10 bases, with 6 bases left between them. Germline V gives CDR1 MNHEY, CDR2 SVGEGT. The CDR3 DNA reads TGTGCCAGCAGTTACCCACAGGAGCAGTTCTTC. Translated, it gives CASSYPQEQFF.

A few counts support this clone. CDR3: CASSLDSWRPHSRDIQYF. Here the CDR3 DNA reads TGTGCCAGCAGCTTAGATAGCTGGAGGCCCCATAGCCGGGACATTCAGTACTTC. The chain recombines TRBV7-2 with TRBJ2-4; possibly TRBD2 for D (5 bases). Germline V gene lookup returns CDR1 SGHTA and CDR2 FQGNSA. This CDR3 comprises 18 residues. V was clipped by 1 base and J by 8 bases, with 24 bases between them.

V gene TRBV10-3 combines with J gene TRBJ1-5; 8 nucleotides agree with TRBD1. This CDR3 contains 14 residues. Germline assignment: CDR1 ENHRY and CDR2 SYGVKD. The V and J ends lost 6 bases and 4 bases, in that order; junction bases with no gene match: 5. The CDR3 nucleotides read TGTGCCATCAGCGAGGGGACAGGAAATCAGCCCCAGCATTTT. Protein product: CAISEGTGNQPQHF.

The chain joins TRBV6-5 to TRBJ2-3; D might be TRBD1 (6 bases). In germline, CDR1 is MNHEY, CDR2 SVGAGI. The CDR3 sequence is 12 residues long. V lost 6 bases and J 8 bases, leaving 12 bases between the germline ends. This chain's CDR3 is CASSPPRGTQYF. CDR3 DNA sequence: TGTGCCAGCAGCCCCCCCAGGGGTACGCAGTATTTT.